Presented here are 29 T cell receptor beta chains from one specimen sequenced in a study of cytomegalovirus exposure and HLA in healthy donors. PCR primers comprised 60 Vbeta and 13 Jbeta primers. TCRdb keeps only in-frame clones here, not all; method: immunoSEQ multiplex PCR. The repertoire holds 95,000 to 110,000 clones, almost 80% seen once, with 5.8% in the top ten. Material for sequencing was PBMCs. The source is a man between 60 and 70 years old in good health and CMV-seropositive.

On this clone itself: Other DNA variants within this sample encode the same CDR3. The chain recombines TRBV5-1 with TRBJ2-7; the match to TRBD1 covers 9 bases. Germline loops: CDR1 SGHRS, CDR2 YFSETQ. This CDR3 spans 14 amino acids. The V and J ends lost 6 bases and 7 bases, in that order; junction bases with no gene match: 11. CDR3 protein: CASTELGQGLEQYF. Here the CDR3 DNA reads TGCGCCAGCACGGAGCTGGGACAGGGCTTAGAGCAGTACTTC.

V gene TRBV5-1 combines with J gene TRBJ2-1; 8 bases align to TRBD1. J was trimmed by 2 bases and V by 2 bases; bases with no gene match: 3. Germline V gives CDR1 SGHRS, CDR2 YFSETQ. This CDR3 has 15 residues. Written as DNA, the CDR3 is TGCGCCAGCAGCTTACCGGGACAGGCCTACAATGAGCAGTTCTTC. Amino acids: CASSLPGQAYNEQFF. The full variable domain, its missing parts supplied by reference TRBV5-1 and TRBJ2-1, is KAGVTQTPRYLIKTRGQQVTLSCSPISGHRSVSWYQQTPGQGLQFLFEYFSETQRNKGNFPGRFSGRQFSNSRSEMNVSTLELGDSALYLCASSLPGQAYNEQFFGPGTRLTVL.

This chain uses TRBV25-1 with TRBJ2-2; D possibly corresponds to TRBD1 (5 bases). The germline V and J ends were trimmed by 2 bases and 7 bases, with 11 bases remaining between them. Germline assignment: CDR1 MGHDK and CDR2 SYGVNS. The CDR3 consists of 14 residues. The CDR3 spells CASSERGLLGELFF. DNA for the CDR3: TGTGCCAGCAGTGAAAGGGGCCTGCTCGGGGAGCTGTTTTTT.

V gene TRBV6-6 combines with J gene TRBJ1-2; D remains ambiguous. Germline V gene data show CDR1 as MNHNY and CDR2 as SVGAGI (reference sequence). The CDR3 has 11 amino acids. Deletions cut 4 bases from V and 4 bases from J, with 4 bases between. CDR3 DNA sequence: TGTGCCAGCAGTTCCGGCTATGGCTACACCTTC. It translates to CASSSGYGYTF.

The chain uses TRBV18 and TRBJ1-4; the D is unclear. Trimming removed 5 bases at V and 0 bases at J, with 10 bases between. CDR1 and CDR2 (germline): KGHSH, LQKENI. The CDR3 has 15 amino acids. The CDR3: CASSSDGATNEKLFF. CDR3 nucleotides: TGTGCCAGCTCATCAGACGGGGCAACTAATGAAAAACTGTTTTTT.

In its sample, this clone was seen once. The chain uses TRBV6-1 and TRBJ1-1, with 10 bases fitting TRBD1. The ends lost 5 bases at V and 3 bases at J; junction bases unmatched: 6. This CDR3 has 15 residues. Germline V CDR1 and CDR2: MNHNS, SASEGT. CDR3: CASSSPGTGDTEAFF. The CDR3 DNA reads as TGTGCCAGCAGTTCCCCCGGGACAGGGGACACTGAAGCTTTCTTT.

For this clone: The sample contains more than one DNA sequence encoding this CDR3. The V and J genes are TRBV4-3 and TRBJ2-7; 7 bases are shared with TRBD2. CDR3 length equals 14 residues. Trimming at V came to 4 bases and at J to 2 bases, leaving 5 bases not matched to a gene. Looked up from germline, CDR1 is LGHNA and CDR2 is YSLEER. The CDR3 sequence: CASSPGGTAYEQYF. As DNA, the CDR3 is TGCGCCAGCAGCCCCGGGGGGACCGCCTACGAGCAGTACTTC.

The chain carries TRBV18 and TRBJ2-7; the match to TRBD1 covers 7 bases. Germline V gene lookup returns CDR1 KGHSH and CDR2 LQKENI. With 6 bases clipped from V and 0 bases from J, the junction kept 8 bases outside the gene matches. CDR3 length: 15 residues. CDR3 sequence: CASSLDRQTSYEQYF. Written as DNA, the CDR3 is TGTGCCAGCTCCCTGGACAGGCAAACCTCCTACGAGCAGTACTTC.

The gene calls are TRBV9 and TRBJ2-7, with TRBD1 identical over 8 bases. The CDR3 covers 14 residues. Germline CDR1 is SGDLS and CDR2 is YYNGEE. The V segment lost 2 bases and the J segment 0 bases; nucleotides outside the gene matches: 1. CDR3 sequence reads: CASSVTGGSYEQYF. CDR3 DNA: TGTGCCAGCAGCGTCACAGGGGGCTCCTACGAGCAGTACTTC.

The J gene is TRBJ1-1, the V gene TRBV4-1, with 8 bases aligning to TRBD1. The germline V gene encodes CDR1 MGHRA and CDR2 YSYEKL. The CDR3 is made up of 17 amino acids. The J segment lost 1 base and the V segment lost 0 bases, leaving 7 bases of the junction unmatched. The CDR3 DNA sequence: TGCGCCAGCAGCCAAGAGGGCAGGGGGCCGGGGAACACTGAAGCTTTCTTT. Translating gives CASSQEGRGPGNTEAFF.

This chain links TRBV7-9 with TRBJ2-5; 15 bases line up with TRBD2. The CDR3 runs to 19 residues. Germline V gene sequence: CDR1 SEHNR, CDR2 FQNEAQ (reference sequence). V gave up 5 bases and J gave up 1 base; unmatched junction bases: 11. The DNA for the CDR3 is TGTGCCAGCAGCCCGGGACTAGCGGGGGGACAACTTCTCCAAGAGACCCAGTACTTC. As protein: CASSPGLAGGQLLQETQYF.

The chain employs TRBV6-1 and TRBJ2-3; D is possibly TRBD2 (6 bases). The CDR3 contains 15 residues. Germline CDR1 is MNHNS and CDR2 is SASEGT. Trimming stripped 6 bases from V and 1 base from J, with 14 bases between. The CDR3 DNA sequence: TGTGCCAGCAGAGACCTCGGGACTGGCACAGATACGCAGTATTTT. It yields the protein CASRDLGTGTDTQYF.

The chain recombines TRBV18 with TRBJ1-4; TRBD1 matches at 7 bases. In germline, CDR1 is KGHSH, CDR2 LQKENI. This CDR3 has 14 amino acids. Losses at the gene ends were 7 bases for V and 8 bases for J; bases not matched to a gene: 10. This CDR3 reads CASCSRQGNEKLFF. Here the CDR3 DNA reads TGTGCCAGCTGCAGTAGACAGGGTAACGAAAAACTGTTTTTT.

This clone appeared a single time. The rearrangement joins TRBV19 to TRBJ1-2, with a possible D match to TRBD1 (6 bases). The CDR3 contains 15 residues. Germline V gives CDR1 LNHDA, CDR2 SQIVND (reference sequence). Deletions cut 1 base from V and 6 bases from J, with 15 bases between. In DNA, the CDR3 is TGTGCCAGTAGTATAGGGCAGGGGCGGACGGATGGCTACACCTTC. Protein: CASSIGQGRTDGYTF.

This clone was observed a single time. The V gene is TRBV7-2, the J gene TRBJ1-5, with unresolved D. This CDR3 contains 14 residues. Germline loops: CDR1 SGHTA, CDR2 FQGNSA. The ends were cut back, 5 bases at V and 7 bases at J, with 15 bases in the middle. CDR3 coding DNA: TGTGCCAGCAGCGCCAGAGGGTTTGCGCAGCCCCAGCATTTT. As protein: CASSARGFAQPQHF. Looking up the rest from reference TRBV7-2 and TRBJ1-5 gives the full variable domain: GAGVSQSPSNKVTEKGKDVELRCDPISGHTALYWYRQSLGQGLEFLIYFQGNSAPDKSGLPSDRFSAERTGGSVSTLTIQRTQQEDSAVYLCASSARGFAQPQHFGDGTRLSIL.

This rearrangement joins TRBV11-3 to TRBJ2-6, with D perhaps matching TRBD1 (5 bases). The CDR3 spans 15 residues. Germline values: CDR1 SGHNT, CDR2 YENEEA. V lost 3 bases to trimming and J lost 4 bases, with 10 bases between them. The CDR3 DNA sequence: TGTGCCAGCAGCTTTTCAGGGTCAGGGGCCAACGTCCTGACTTTC. Its translation is CASSFSGSGANVLTF.

The rearrangement uses TRBV7-8 and TRBJ2-3; D is unresolved. V dropped 3 bases and J dropped 2 bases, with 9 bases sitting between them. The CDR3 sequence is 14 residues long. Looked up from germline, CDR1 is SGHVS and CDR2 is FQNEAQ. CDR3 DNA sequence: TGTGCCAGCAGCTTGGAGATGGCCACAGATACGCAGTATTTT. The encoded protein is CASSLEMATDTQYF.

CDR3 nucleotide sequence: TGCGCCAGCAGCCCTCGGGAGCGGACAGGGGGCGATGAGCAGTTCTTC. The encoded protein is CASSPRERTGGDEQFF. The chain couples TRBV4-1 to TRBJ2-1; 11 nucleotides line up with TRBD1. The CDR3 has 16 residues. V shed 4 bases, J shed 8 bases, and the junction held 10 bases outside the gene matches. Germline CDR1 MGHRA, CDR2 YSYEKL.

Only one count was recorded for this clone. V is TRBV7-8 and J is TRBJ1-6, with TRBD1 matching over 7 bases. CDR3 length: 14 residues. J lost 6 bases, V lost 5 bases, and 4 bases had no gene match. From germline, CDR1 is SGHVS and CDR2 FQNEAQ. CDR3 DNA: TGTGCCAGCAGCCGGGACAGCCCTAATTCACCCCTCCACTTT. It encodes CASSRDSPNSPLHF.

The gene calls are TRBV30 and TRBJ2-3; 7 bases agree with TRBD2. The CDR3 is 15 residues long. Germline values: CDR1 GTSNPN, CDR2 SVGIG (reference sequence). V lost 0 bases to trimming and J lost 6 bases; unmatched junction nucleotides: 9. CDR3 coding DNA: TGTGCCTGGAGTGTCGGGCGGGTGGGAGGGGATACGCAGTATTTT. Amino acid sequence: CAWSVGRVGGDTQYF. Filled out from reference TRBV30 and TRBJ2-3, the complete variable domain reads SQTIHQWPATLVQPVGSPLSLECTVEGTSNPNLYWYRQAAGRGLQLLFYSVGIGQISSEVPQNLSASRPQDRQFILSSKKLLLSDSGFYLCAWSVGRVGGDTQYFGPGTRLTVL.

The genes are TRBV28 and TRBJ2-5; weak D call: TRBD1 (6 bases). The last part of the DNA fits TRBJ2-7 better; the J call may be wrong. Germline V gene sequence: CDR1 MDHEN, CDR2 SYDVKM. CDR3 size: 12 residues. The CDR3 here is CASSQGYYEQYF. In DNA form, the CDR3 reads TGTGCCAGCAGCCAGGGGTACTACGAGCAGTACTTC.

This rearrangement joins TRBV20-1 to TRBJ1-1, with 9 nucleotides matching TRBD1. CDR1 DFQATT and CDR2 SNEGSKA come from the germline V gene (reference sequence). The CDR3 has 11 residues. Losses at the gene ends were 7 bases for V and 9 bases for J; bases not matched to a gene: 6. CDR3 DNA sequence: TGCAGTGGACAGGGGGGAGGTAAAGCTTTCTTT. This sequence encodes CSGQGGGKAFF.

V usage is TRBV7-2 and J usage is TRBJ1-3; 9 bases match TRBD1. Germline CDR1 and CDR2: SGHTA and FQGNSA. This CDR3 is built from 13 residues. The V gene end was trimmed by 5 bases and the J gene end by 6 bases; junction bases not matched to a gene: 2. In DNA, the CDR3 is TGTGCCAGCAGCCGGACAGGGGAAAACACCATATATTTT. Its protein is CASSRTGENTIYF. Drawing the rest from reference TRBV7-2 and TRBJ1-3, the complete variable domain is GAGVSQSPSNKVTEKGKDVELRCDPISGHTALYWYRQSLGQGLEFLIYFQGNSAPDKSGLPSDRFSAERTGGSVSTLTIQRTQQEDSAVYLCASSRTGENTIYFGEGSWLTVV.

The chain uses TRBV4-1 and TRBJ2-7; D might be TRBD2 (7 bases). Trimming stripped 4 bases from V and 7 bases from J, with 14 bases between. CDR3 length: 13 amino acids. The V gene's germline CDR1 is MGHRA and CDR2 YSYEKL. The CDR3: CASSLGGGREQYF. Written as DNA, the CDR3 is TGCGCCAGCAGCCTAGGGGGGGGGAGGGAGCAGTACTTC.

This clone was counted only a few times. The chain is built from TRBV5-4 and TRBJ2-7; 10 positions match TRBD2. The CDR3 is 14 amino acids. The V and J ends lost 2 bases and 4 bases, in that order; junction bases with no gene match: 3. The V gene's germline CDR1 is SGHNT and CDR2 YYREEE (reference sequence). CDR3 loop: CASSLLTSGYEQYF. Written as DNA, the CDR3 is TGTGCCAGCAGCTTATTGACTAGCGGGTACGAGCAGTACTTC.

This clone was detected only once. The V call is TRBV6-5, the J call TRBJ1-1; D is unclear. The germline V gene encodes CDR1 MNHEY and CDR2 SVGAGI. CDR3 length: 14 residues. Trimming left V 0 bases short and J 1 base short, with 6 bases between. Written as DNA, the CDR3 is TGTGCCAGCAGTTACTCCGTTTCGAACACTGAAGCTTTCTTT. Amino acids: CASSYSVSNTEAFF.

The chain is built from TRBV28 and TRBJ1-5; possibly TRBD1 for D (5 bases). V lost 6 bases and J 4 bases, leaving 7 bases between the germline ends. The CDR3 runs to 12 residues. The germline CDR1 and CDR2 sequences are MDHEN and SYDVKM. The CDR3 nucleotides read TGTGCCAGCAGGCCAGGGAATCAGCCCCAGCATTTT. Residues: CASRPGNQPQHF. The full variable domain, in which reference TRBV28 and TRBJ1-5 provide the parts outside the CDR3, is DVKVTQSSRYLVKRTGEKVFLECVQDMDHENMFWYRQDPGLGLRLIYFSYDVKMKEKGDIPEGYSVSREKKERFSLILESASTNQTSMYLCASRPGNQPQHFGDGTRLSIL.

This chain links TRBV4-2 with TRBJ2-3; 8 bases map to TRBD1. The CDR3 spans 16 residues. Looked up from germline, CDR1 is LGHNA and CDR2 is YNFKEQ. J lost 5 bases, V lost 5 bases, and 12 bases had no gene match. In nucleotides, the CDR3 is TGTGCCAGCAGCAAGGGACTCACAGGGGGAGAAGATACGCAGTATTTT. The encoded protein is CASSKGLTGGEDTQYF.

The V and J genes are TRBV19 and TRBJ2-4, with D possibly TRBD1 on 6 matching bases. Germline-derived CDR1 and CDR2 are LNHDA and SQIVND (reference sequence). The CDR3 contains 15 residues. Trimming left V 5 bases short and J 0 bases short, with 11 bases between. The CDR3 DNA is TGTGCCAGTAGTCAGGACAGTGTAGCCAAAAACATTCAGTACTTC. It encodes CASSQDSVAKNIQYF.